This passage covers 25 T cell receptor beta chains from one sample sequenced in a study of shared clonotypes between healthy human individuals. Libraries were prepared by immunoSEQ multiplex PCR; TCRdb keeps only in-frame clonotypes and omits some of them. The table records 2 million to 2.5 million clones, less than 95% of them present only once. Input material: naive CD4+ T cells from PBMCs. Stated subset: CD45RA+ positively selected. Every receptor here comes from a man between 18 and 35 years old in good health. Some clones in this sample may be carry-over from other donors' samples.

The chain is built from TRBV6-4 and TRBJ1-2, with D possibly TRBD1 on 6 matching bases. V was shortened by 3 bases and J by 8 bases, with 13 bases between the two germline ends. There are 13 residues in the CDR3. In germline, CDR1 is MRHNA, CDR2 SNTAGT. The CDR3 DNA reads TGTGCCAGCAGTGAGTCAGGGGCTCGCGGCTACACCTTC. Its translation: CASSESGARGYTF.

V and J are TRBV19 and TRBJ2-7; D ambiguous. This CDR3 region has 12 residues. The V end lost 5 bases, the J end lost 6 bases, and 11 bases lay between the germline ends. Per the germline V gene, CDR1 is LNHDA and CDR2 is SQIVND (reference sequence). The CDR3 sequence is CASSRPLGEQYF. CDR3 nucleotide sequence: TGTGCCAGTAGTCGCCCCCTCGGCGAGCAGTACTTC.

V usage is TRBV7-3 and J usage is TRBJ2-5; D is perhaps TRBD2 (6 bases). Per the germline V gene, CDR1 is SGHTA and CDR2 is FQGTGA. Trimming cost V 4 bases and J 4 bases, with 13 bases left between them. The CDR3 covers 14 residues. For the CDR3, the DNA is TGTGCCAGCAGCTCCTTAGCGGCGCCAGAGACCCAGTACTTC. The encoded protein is CASSSLAAPETQYF.

CDR3 sequence reads: CASSLVLDNEQFF. The DNA for the CDR3 is TGTGCCAGCAGCTTGGTTCTAGACAATGAGCAGTTCTTC. The chain carries TRBV5-6 and TRBJ2-1; D is ambiguous. The germline V gene has CDR1 SGHDT and CDR2 YYEEEE. The V and J ends lost 0 bases and 5 bases respectively, with 6 bases between them. The CDR3 is 13 residues long.

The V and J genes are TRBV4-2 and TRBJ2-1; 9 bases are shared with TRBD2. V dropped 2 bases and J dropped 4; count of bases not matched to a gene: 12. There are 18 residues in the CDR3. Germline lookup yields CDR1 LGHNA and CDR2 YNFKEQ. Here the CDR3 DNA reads TGTGCCAGCAGCCAATTATTTGAGGCTAGCGGGGTGTACAATGAGCAGTTCTTC. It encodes CASSQLFEASGVYNEQFF.

The CDR3 sequence is CASSHRGEGLAGGPYEQYF. DNA of the CDR3: TGCGCCAGCAGCCATAGGGGCGAGGGACTAGCGGGAGGGCCCTACGAGCAGTACTTC. This chain connects TRBV4-1 to TRBJ2-7, with 16 nucleotides matching TRBD2. After removal of 3 bases from V and 2 bases from J, the junction contained 10 bases not matched to a gene. CDR1 is MGHRA, CDR2 YSYEKL, per germline. This CDR3 has 19 residues.

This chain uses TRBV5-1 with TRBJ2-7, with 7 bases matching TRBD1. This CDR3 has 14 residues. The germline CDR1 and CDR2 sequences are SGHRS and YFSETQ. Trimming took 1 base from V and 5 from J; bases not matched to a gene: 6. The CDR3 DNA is TGCGCCAGCAGCTTGATAGGGGGCCTCAACGAGCAGTACTTC. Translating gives CASSLIGGLNEQYF.

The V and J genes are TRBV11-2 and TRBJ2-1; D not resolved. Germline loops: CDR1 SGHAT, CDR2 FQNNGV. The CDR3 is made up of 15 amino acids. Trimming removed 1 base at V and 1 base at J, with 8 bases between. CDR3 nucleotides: TGTGCCAGCAGCTTAGTGCCCCAGTCCTACAATGAGCAGTTCTTC. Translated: CASSLVPQSYNEQFF.

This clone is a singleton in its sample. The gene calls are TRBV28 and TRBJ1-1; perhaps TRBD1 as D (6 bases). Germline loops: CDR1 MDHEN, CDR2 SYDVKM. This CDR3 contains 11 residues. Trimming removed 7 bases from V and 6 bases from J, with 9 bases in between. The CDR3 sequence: CASTGVAEAFF. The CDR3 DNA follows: TGTGCCAGCACAGGGGTGGCTGAAGCTTTCTTT. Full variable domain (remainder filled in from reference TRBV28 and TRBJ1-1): DVKVTQSSRYLVKRTGEKVFLECVQDMDHENMFWYRQDPGLGLRLIYFSYDVKMKEKGDIPEGYSVSREKKERFSLILESASTNQTSMYLCASTGVAEAFFGQGTRLTVV.

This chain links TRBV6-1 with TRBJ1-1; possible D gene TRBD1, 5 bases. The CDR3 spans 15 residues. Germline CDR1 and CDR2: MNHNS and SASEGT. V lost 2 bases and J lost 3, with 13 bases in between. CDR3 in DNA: TGTGCCAGCAGTGAATTAGGGGCGGGGGACACTGAAGCTTTCTTT. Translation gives CASSELGAGDTEAFF.

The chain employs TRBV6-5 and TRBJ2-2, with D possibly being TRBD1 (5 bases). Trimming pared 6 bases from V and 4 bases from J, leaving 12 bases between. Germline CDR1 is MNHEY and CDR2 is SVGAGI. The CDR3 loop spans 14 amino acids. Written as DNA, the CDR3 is TGTGCCAGCAGACCCAGGGAAACCACCGGGGAGCTGTTTTTT. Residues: CASRPRETTGELFF.

The DNA for the CDR3 is TGTGCCAGCAGTTATCCTCCAGGGGAAGGTGGAAACACCATATATTTT. Its translation: CASSYPPGEGGNTIYF. This chain connects TRBV28 to TRBJ1-3; maybe TRBD1 (6 bases). Germline-derived CDR1 and CDR2 are MDHEN and SYDVKM. The CDR3 is made up of 16 amino acids. Trimming took 4 bases from V and 3 from J, leaving 16 bases between them.

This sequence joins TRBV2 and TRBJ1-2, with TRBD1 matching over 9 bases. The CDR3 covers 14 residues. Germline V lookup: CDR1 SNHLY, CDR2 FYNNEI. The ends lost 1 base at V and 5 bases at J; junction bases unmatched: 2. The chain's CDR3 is CASSEETGGYGYTF. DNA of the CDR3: TGTGCCAGCAGTGAAGAGACAGGGGGATATGGCTACACCTTC.

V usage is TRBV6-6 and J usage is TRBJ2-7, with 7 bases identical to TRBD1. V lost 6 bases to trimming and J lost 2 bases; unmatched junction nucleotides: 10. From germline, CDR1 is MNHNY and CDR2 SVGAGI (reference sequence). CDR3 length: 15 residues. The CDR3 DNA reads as TGTGCCAGCAGCCCCCGGACAGGACCCACCTACGAGCAGTACTTC. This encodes CASSPRTGPTYEQYF.

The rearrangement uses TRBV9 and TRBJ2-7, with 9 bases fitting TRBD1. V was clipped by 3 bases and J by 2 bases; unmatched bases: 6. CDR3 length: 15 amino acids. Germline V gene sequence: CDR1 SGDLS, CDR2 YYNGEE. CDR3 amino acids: CASSAAGTGTYEQYF. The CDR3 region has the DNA TGTGCCAGCAGCGCGGCCGGGACAGGGACCTACGAGCAGTACTTC.

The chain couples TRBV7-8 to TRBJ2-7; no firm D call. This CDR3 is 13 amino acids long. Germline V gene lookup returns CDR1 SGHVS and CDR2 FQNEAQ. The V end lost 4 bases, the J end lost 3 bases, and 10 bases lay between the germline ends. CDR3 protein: CASSWRPDYEQYF. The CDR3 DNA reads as TGTGCCAGCAGCTGGAGACCGGACTACGAGCAGTACTTC.

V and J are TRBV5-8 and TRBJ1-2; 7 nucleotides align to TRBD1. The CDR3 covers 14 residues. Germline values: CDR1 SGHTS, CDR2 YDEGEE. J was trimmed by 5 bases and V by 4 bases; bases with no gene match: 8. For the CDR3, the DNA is TGTGCCAGCAGCCTAAAGACAGGGCGGTATGGCTACACCTTC. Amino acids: CASSLKTGRYGYTF.

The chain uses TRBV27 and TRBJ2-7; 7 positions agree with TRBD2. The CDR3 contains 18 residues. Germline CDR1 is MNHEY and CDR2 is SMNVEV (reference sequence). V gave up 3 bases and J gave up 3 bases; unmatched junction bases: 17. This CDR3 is CASSLRIIAGQPLYEQYF. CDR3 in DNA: TGTGCCAGCAGTTTGCGGATAATAGCGGGCCAACCCCTCTACGAGCAGTACTTC.

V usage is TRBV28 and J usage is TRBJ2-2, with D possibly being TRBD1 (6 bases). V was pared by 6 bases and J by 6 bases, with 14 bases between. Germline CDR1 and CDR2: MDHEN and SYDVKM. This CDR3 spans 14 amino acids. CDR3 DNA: TGTGCCAGCAGGCCCTCAGGGGCCCCCGGGGAGCTGTTTTTT. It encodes CASRPSGAPGELFF.

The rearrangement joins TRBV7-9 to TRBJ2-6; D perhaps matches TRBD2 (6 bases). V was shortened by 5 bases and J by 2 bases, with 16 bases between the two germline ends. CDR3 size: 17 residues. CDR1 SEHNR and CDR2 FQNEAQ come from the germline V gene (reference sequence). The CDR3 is CASSPTAAGTGANVLTF. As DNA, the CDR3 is TGTGCCAGCAGCCCAACCGCAGCGGGCACTGGGGCCAACGTCCTGACTTTC.

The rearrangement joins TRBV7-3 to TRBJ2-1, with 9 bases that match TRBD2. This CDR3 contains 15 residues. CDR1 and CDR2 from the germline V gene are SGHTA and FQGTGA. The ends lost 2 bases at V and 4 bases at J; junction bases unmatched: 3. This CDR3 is CASSLAGGVYNEQFF. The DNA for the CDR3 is TGTGCCAGCAGCTTAGCGGGAGGGGTATACAATGAGCAGTTCTTC.

CDR3 protein: CASRSITTTPDEQFF. The CDR3 coding sequence is TGTGCCAGTAGGAGCATAACAACCACCCCCGATGAGCAGTTCTTC. The genes are TRBV6-6 and TRBJ2-1; D gene ambiguous. CDR1 MNHNY and CDR2 SVGAGI come from the germline V gene (reference sequence). Trimming shortened V by 9 bases and J by 8 bases, and 23 bases separated the two germline ends. This CDR3 spans 15 amino acids.

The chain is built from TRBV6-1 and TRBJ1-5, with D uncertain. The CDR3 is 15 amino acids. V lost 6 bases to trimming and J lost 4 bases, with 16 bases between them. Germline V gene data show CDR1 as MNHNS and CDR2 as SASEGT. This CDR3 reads CASSDQTPGNQPQHF. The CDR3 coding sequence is TGTGCCAGCAGCGACCAAACCCCCGGAAATCAGCCCCAGCATTTT.

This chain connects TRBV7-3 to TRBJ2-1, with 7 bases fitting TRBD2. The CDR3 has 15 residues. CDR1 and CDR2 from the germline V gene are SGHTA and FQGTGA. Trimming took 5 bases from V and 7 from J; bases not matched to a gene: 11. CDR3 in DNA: TGTGCCAGCAGCCGGTCGGTGCTAGCGGATAATGAGCAGTTCTTC. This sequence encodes CASSRSVLADNEQFF.

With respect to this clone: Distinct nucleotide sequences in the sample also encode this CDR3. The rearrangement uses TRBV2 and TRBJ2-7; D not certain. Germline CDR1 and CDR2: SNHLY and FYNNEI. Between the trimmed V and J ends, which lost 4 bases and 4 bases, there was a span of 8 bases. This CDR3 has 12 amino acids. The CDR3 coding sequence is TGTGCCAGCAGTGCGGGTCCTTACGAGCAGTACTTC. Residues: CASSAGPYEQYF.